The 27 T cell receptor beta chains presented below share a single source sample, sequenced in a study of shared clonotypes between healthy human individuals. TCRdb keeps only in-frame clones here, not all; method: immunoSEQ multiplex PCR. Of approximately 980,000 clones listed, roughly 72% are singletons. Sequenced material: memory CD4+ T cells sorted from blood. Subset meaning: CD45RA-negative fraction. The receptors were gathered from a man younger than 35 in good health.

The J gene is TRBJ1-1, the V gene TRBV5-1; 8 nucleotides align to TRBD1. Germline loops: CDR1 SGHRS, CDR2 YFSETQ. The CDR3 covers 15 residues. Unmatched junction bases numbered 6, after V lost 4 bases and J lost 1 base. The CDR3 DNA reads as TGCGCCAGCAGCCCCCCCGGGACAGGGAACACTGAAGCTTTCTTT. It yields the protein CASSPPGTGNTEAFF.

The V gene is TRBV25-1, the J gene TRBJ2-5, with D maybe TRBD1 (5 bases). The CDR3 loop spans 15 amino acids. Germline CDR1 MGHDK, CDR2 SYGVNS. V shed 3 bases and J shed 0 bases, with 11 bases lying between them. CDR3 protein: CASSDPTEYQETQYF. CDR3 DNA sequence: TGTGCCAGCAGTGACCCGACAGAGTACCAAGAGACCCAGTACTTC.

V and J are TRBV18 and TRBJ1-4, with D perhaps TRBD1 (5 bases). This CDR3 has 16 residues. CDR1 is KGHSH, CDR2 LQKENI, per germline. V was clipped by 6 bases and J by 0 bases, with 14 bases between them. The CDR3 spells CASSEGSTATNEKLFF. In nucleotides, the CDR3 is TGTGCCAGCTCGGAGGGGTCTACAGCAACTAATGAAAAACTGTTTTTT.

The chain links TRBV18 to TRBJ2-7; weak D call: TRBD1 (7 bases). The germline CDR1 and CDR2 sequences are KGHSH and LQKENI. The V and J ends lost 6 bases and 3 bases respectively, with 15 bases between them. The CDR3 length is 14 residues. The CDR3 nucleotides read TGTGCCAGCTCCCTCGGGGGACAGCTCTACGAGCAGTACTTC. It yields the protein CASSLGGQLYEQYF. Full variable domain (missing parts from reference TRBV18 and TRBJ2-7): NAGVMQNPRHLVRRRGQEARLRCSPMKGHSHVYWYRQLPEEGLKFMVYLQKENIIDESGMPKERFSAEFPKEGPSILRIQQVVRGDSAAYFCASSLGGQLYEQYFGPGTRLTVT.

This clone was recorded once. The genes are TRBV7-2 and TRBJ2-4; 8 nucleotides line up with TRBD2. This CDR3 contains 15 residues. Germline CDR1 reads SGHTA; CDR2 reads FQGNSA. V lost 1 base, J lost 6 bases, and 5 bases stayed unmatched. The CDR3 region has the DNA TGTGCCAGCAGCTTAGGGAGCGGGAGTCTAAACATTCAGTACTTC. This sequence encodes CASSLGSGSLNIQYF.

The chain employs TRBV10-1 and TRBJ1-3; D is unclear. Germline lookup yields CDR1 WNHNN and CDR2 SYGVQD (reference sequence). Trimming pared 0 bases from V and 2 bases from J, leaving 8 bases between. This CDR3 has 15 residues. The CDR3 DNA reads TGCGCCAGCAGTGAGTCGGGGATTACTGGAAACACCATATATTTT. It translates to CASSESGITGNTIYF.

There are a few counts of this clone. The CDR3 spells CASTNRGTEAFF. DNA for the CDR3: TGTGCCAGTACCAACAGGGGCACTGAAGCTTTCTTT. V is TRBV19 and J is TRBJ1-1; 7 nucleotides line up with TRBD1. V was pared by 7 bases and J by 4 bases, with 3 bases of the junction left unmatched. Germline CDR1 LNHDA, CDR2 SQIVND (reference sequence). The CDR3 spans 12 residues.

The V and J genes are TRBV28 and TRBJ1-5; D remains unclear. CDR3 length equals 13 residues. Looked up from germline, CDR1 is MDHEN and CDR2 is SYDVKM. Trimming removed 7 bases from V and 9 bases from J, with 16 bases in between. CDR3 nucleotides: TGTGCCAGCACCCCTCTGAGCAGCTGGCCCCAGCATTTT. Translation: CASTPLSSWPQHF. The whole variable domain, remainder taken from reference TRBV28 and TRBJ1-5, is DVKVTQSSRYLVKRTGEKVFLECVQDMDHENMFWYRQDPGLGLRLIYFSYDVKMKEKGDIPEGYSVSREKKERFSLILESASTNQTSMYLCASTPLSSWPQHFGDGTRLSIL.

The rearrangement links TRBV28 to TRBJ2-3; D unclear. The germline CDR1 and CDR2 sequences are MDHEN and SYDVKM. The CDR3 loop spans 15 amino acids. V was clipped by 10 bases and J by 2 bases, with 19 bases between them. CDR3 protein: CATHSWVVNTDTQYF. DNA of the CDR3: TGTGCCACCCACTCGTGGGTCGTAAACACAGATACGCAGTATTTT. Full variable domain (remainder filled in from reference TRBV28 and TRBJ2-3): DVKVTQSSRYLVKRTGEKVFLECVQDMDHENMFWYRQDPGLGLRLIYFSYDVKMKEKGDIPEGYSVSREKKERFSLILESASTNQTSMYLCATHSWVVNTDTQYFGPGTRLTVL.

This chain joins TRBV11-2 and TRBJ1-1; no definite D call. Trimming took off 2 bases at V and 3 bases at J, with 7 bases between the two ends. The CDR3 totals 13 residues. Germline CDR1 and CDR2: SGHAT and FQNNGV. DNA of the CDR3: TGTGCCAGCAGCTTAAGTGGTTACACTGAAGCTTTCTTT. Protein: CASSLSGYTEAFF.

The chain carries TRBV27 and TRBJ1-6; perhaps TRBD1 as D (6 bases). Trimming stripped 3 bases from V and 11 bases from J, with 11 bases between. The germline gives CDR1 MNHEY, CDR2 SMNVEV (reference sequence). The CDR3 loop spans 13 amino acids. For the CDR3, the DNA is TGTGCCAGCAGTTTTGGGGGCCCGACACCCCTCCACTTT. This sequence encodes CASSFGGPTPLHF.

This clone was seen many times. V is TRBV19 and J is TRBJ1-1, with unresolved D. Germline V lookup: CDR1 LNHDA, CDR2 SQIVND (reference sequence). The V end was cut by 1 base, the J end by 4 bases, with 13 bases between. This CDR3 contains 15 residues. The CDR3 spells CASSIAASFPTEAFF. The CDR3, as DNA: TGTGCCAGTAGTATAGCCGCGTCGTTTCCCACTGAAGCTTTCTTT.

The chain employs TRBV7-2 and TRBJ2-1; 8 positions agree with TRBD1. The CDR3 is 15 amino acids. The junction had 3 bases not matched to a gene; V was cut back by 2 bases and J by 3 bases. CDR1 SGHTA and CDR2 FQGNSA come from the germline V gene. The CDR3 coding sequence is TGTGCCAGCAGCTTACCCACAGGGGGCTACAATGAGCAGTTCTTC. This translates into CASSLPTGGYNEQFF.

The rearrangement links TRBV6-6 to TRBJ1-1; D gene uncertain. V was trimmed by 7 bases and J by 5 bases, leaving 14 bases between them. The CDR3 loop spans 13 amino acids. Per the germline V gene, CDR1 is MNHNY and CDR2 is SVGAGI (reference sequence). In DNA form, the CDR3 reads TGTGCCAGCACCCCCTGGGGAAATACTGAAGCTTTCTTT. Translation: CASTPWGNTEAFF.

The count of this clone is one. V and J are TRBV4-2 and TRBJ2-1; TRBD1 or TRBD2 may be the D gene (5 bases each). Germline CDR1 and CDR2: LGHNA and YNFKEQ. The ends were cut back, 0 bases at V and 7 bases at J, with 22 bases in the middle. CDR3 length: 18 residues. The chain's CDR3 is CASSQDRSLGAMGNEQFF. In nucleotides, the CDR3 is TGTGCCAGCAGCCAAGATCGTTCACTAGGGGCGATGGGAAATGAGCAGTTCTTC.

V and J are TRBV7-6 and TRBJ2-1; D unresolved. Germline V CDR1 and CDR2: SGHVS, FNYEAQ. The CDR3 is 12 amino acids. Deletions cut 4 bases from V and 12 bases from J, with 13 bases between. CDR3 DNA: TGTGCCAGCAGCTCAAGCCCCACGGGGCAGTTCTTC. Protein sequence: CASSSSPTGQFF.

The table lists this clone with a few counts. This chain connects TRBV7-2 to TRBJ1-4, with a tentative D call TRBD1 (6 bases). This CDR3 region has 15 residues. The germline V gene has CDR1 SGHTA and CDR2 FQGNSA. V shed 4 bases and J shed 5 bases, with 14 bases lying between them. In DNA, the CDR3 is TGTGCCAGCAGCTCCAGGGACACGAAGAATGAAAAACTGTTTTTT. It is translated as CASSSRDTKNEKLFF.

The sample holds a few counts of this clone. The chain combines TRBV7-8 with TRBJ2-7; D may be TRBD1 (6 bases). V was clipped by 1 base and J by 3 bases, with 10 bases between them. Per the germline V gene, CDR1 is SGHVS and CDR2 is FQNEAQ. This CDR3 contains 14 residues. In DNA form, the CDR3 reads TGTGCCAGCAGCTTAGGGTACAGGGACTACGAGCAGTACTTC. Translating it yields CASSLGYRDYEQYF. Full variable domain (rest looked up from reference TRBV7-8 and TRBJ2-7): GAGVSQSPRYKVAKRGQDVALRCDPISGHVSLFWYQQALGQGPEFLTYFQNEAQLDKSGLPSDRFFAERPEGSVSTLKIQRTQQEDSAVYLCASSLGYRDYEQYFGPGTRLTVT.

This chain uses TRBV5-6 with TRBJ1-4; D not resolved. The germline gives CDR1 SGHDT, CDR2 YYEEEE. The CDR3 contains 17 residues. Trimming took off 0 bases at V and 3 bases at J, with 15 bases between the two ends. The chain's CDR3 is CASSLVGVKRSNEKLFF. The DNA for the CDR3 is TGTGCCAGCAGCTTGGTCGGGGTGAAGAGGTCTAATGAAAAACTGTTTTTT.

This sequence joins TRBV6-5 and TRBJ2-1, with unresolved D. CDR3 length: 13 residues. CDR1 is MNHEY, CDR2 SVGAGI, per germline. Trimming pared 7 bases from V and 7 bases from J, leaving 14 bases between. CDR3 loop: CASTSPQRNEQFF. The CDR3 region has the DNA TGTGCCAGCACCTCTCCTCAGCGAAATGAGCAGTTCTTC.

As regards this clone: The sample has other DNA sequences that encode this CDR3 too. CDR3 loop: CASSPAYEQYF. DNA for the CDR3: TGTGCCAGCAGCCCCGCGTACGAGCAGTACTTC. The V call is TRBV7-2, the J call TRBJ2-7, with D unresolved. The germline gives CDR1 SGHTA, CDR2 FQGNSA. The CDR3 spans 11 residues. The ends were cut back, 5 bases at V and 4 bases at J, with 6 bases in the middle. The whole variable domain, filled in from reference TRBV7-2 and TRBJ2-7, reads GAGVSQSPSNKVTEKGKDVELRCDPISGHTALYWYRQSLGQGLEFLIYFQGNSAPDKSGLPSDRFSAERTGGSVSTLTIQRTQQEDSAVYLCASSPAYEQYFGPGTRLTVT.

This clone has a single count. The V and J genes are TRBV6-5 and TRBJ2-7; TRBD2 matches at 7 bases. The germline CDR1 and CDR2 sequences are MNHEY and SVGAGI. The CDR3 consists of 15 residues. The V and J ends lost 4 bases and 0 bases, in that order; junction bases with no gene match: 6. The CDR3 nucleotides read TGTGCCAGCAGTTTGGGACTACCCCACTCCTACGAGCAGTACTTC. Translation: CASSLGLPHSYEQYF.

This clone was seen a handful of times. This chain joins TRBV5-1 and TRBJ2-1; D gene unclear. This CDR3 is built from 15 residues. Trimming took 0 bases from V and 6 from J, leaving 13 bases between them. Germline V CDR1 and CDR2: SGHRS, YFSETQ. This CDR3 reads CASSLVVQSFNEQFF. CDR3 nucleotides: TGCGCCAGCAGCTTGGTAGTACAAAGTTTCAATGAGCAGTTCTTC.

This rearrangement joins TRBV10-2 to TRBJ2-6, with 12 nucleotides matching TRBD1. CDR3 length equals 17 residues. Germline CDR1 and CDR2: WSHSY and SAAADI. The V segment lost 6 bases and the J segment 2 bases; nucleotides outside the gene matches: 5. The CDR3 DNA is TGCGCCAGCAGGGCGGGACAGGGGGCGGCTGGGGCCAACGTCCTGACTTTC. It specifies CASRAGQGAAGANVLTF.

The chain combines TRBV5-3 with TRBJ2-1, with 12 bases lining up with TRBD2. TRBV5-3 is recorded as an ORF, its role being uncertain. CDR3 length equals 16 residues. Losses at the gene ends were 1 base for V and 6 bases for J; bases not matched to a gene: 5. The CDR3 sequence: CARSLTPGLAGNEQFF. In nucleotides, the CDR3 is TGTGCCAGAAGCTTGACCCCGGGACTAGCGGGCAATGAGCAGTTCTTC.

The chain employs TRBV27 and TRBJ2-5; D is perhaps TRBD1 (5 bases). CDR1 and CDR2 (germline): MNHEY, SMNVEV (reference sequence). The CDR3 totals 14 residues. Trimming cost V 3 bases and J 4 bases, with 12 bases left between them. CDR3 bases: TGTGCCAGCAGTTTGCAGGGTCTACGAGAGACCCAGTACTTC. Translated: CASSLQGLRETQYF.

Only one count was recorded for this clone. The chain has TRBV19 and TRBJ2-3; TRBD2 agrees at 10 bases. CDR3 length: 14 amino acids. The germline V gene encodes CDR1 LNHDA and CDR2 SQIVND (reference sequence). With 7 bases clipped from V and 3 bases from J, the junction kept 4 bases outside the gene matches. The CDR3 DNA is TGTGCCAGTACCCCGACTAGCGGGACAGATACGCAGTATTTT. Protein: CASTPTSGTDTQYF.